This section outlines one TCR beta chain sequence together with its context. This entry comes from a study of blood T cell repertoires in COVID-19. Germline V gene sequence: CDR1 LNHNV, CDR2 YYDKDF (reference sequence). V lost 0 bases and J 4 bases, leaving 15 bases between the germline ends. The CDR3 contains 16 residues. Profiled with immunoSEQ multiplex PCR; TCRdb holds only in-frame clones, not every one. The sample shows 200,000 to 250,000 clones, about 82% of them seen only once. V usage is TRBV15 and J usage is TRBJ1-2; D is unclear. The clonotype originates from an older man with acute or convalescent COVID-19. Sequencing was performed on peripheral blood. CDR3 residues: CATSRDLRGSGYGYTF. CDR3 nucleotide sequence: TGTGCCACCAGCAGAGATCTGAGAGGTTCGGGCTATGGCTACACCTTC.